This T cell receptor (beta chain) originates from a study of cytomegalovirus exposure and HLA in healthy donors. Sequencing was performed with immunoSEQ multiplex PCR; in TCRdb, only in-frame clones are kept and a portion is missing. The table shows 100,000 to 150,000 clones, with approximately 94% occurring only once. The germline V and J ends were trimmed by 4 bases and 9 bases, with 13 bases remaining between them. The CDR3 spans 14 residues. Germline CDR1 is MNHNY and CDR2 is SVGAGI (reference sequence). Points from the study as a whole: Cytomegalovirus association was listed for 164 TCR beta chains.

With respect to this clone: Antigen unknown.

The clonotype was recovered from a woman under 30 in good health and CMV-seronegative. The sample comprised PBMCs. The chain employs TRBV6-6 and TRBJ1-6; the D gene is possibly TRBD1 (6 bases). This chain's CDR3 is CASSFPGVTSPLHF. The CDR3 DNA follows: TGTGCCAGCAGTTTCCCAGGGGTCACTTCACCCCTCCACTTT.